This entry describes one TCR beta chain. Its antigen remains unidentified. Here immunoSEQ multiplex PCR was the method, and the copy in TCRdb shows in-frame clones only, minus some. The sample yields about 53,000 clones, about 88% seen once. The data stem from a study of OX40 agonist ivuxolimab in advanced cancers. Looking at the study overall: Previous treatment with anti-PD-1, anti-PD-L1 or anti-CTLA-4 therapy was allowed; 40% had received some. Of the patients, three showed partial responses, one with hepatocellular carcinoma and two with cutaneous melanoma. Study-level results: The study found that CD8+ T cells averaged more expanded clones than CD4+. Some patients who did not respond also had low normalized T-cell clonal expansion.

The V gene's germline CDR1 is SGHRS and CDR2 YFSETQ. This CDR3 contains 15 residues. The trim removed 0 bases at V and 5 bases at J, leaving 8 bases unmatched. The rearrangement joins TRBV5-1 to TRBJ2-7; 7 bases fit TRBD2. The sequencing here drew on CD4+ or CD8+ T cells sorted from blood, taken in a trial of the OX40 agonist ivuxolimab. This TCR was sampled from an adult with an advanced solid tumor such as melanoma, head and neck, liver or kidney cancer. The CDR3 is CASSLEGEGMNEQYF. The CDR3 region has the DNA TGCGCCAGCAGCTTGGAAGGGGAGGGGATGAACGAGCAGTACTTC.